The rows below give T cell receptor beta chains drawn from one sample of a study of shared clonotypes between healthy human individuals. The table came from immunoSEQ multiplex PCR; TCRdb's copy has only in-frame clones and leaves some out. Of roughly 2.6 million clones listed, around 90% are singletons. The sequencing sample was made of naive CD4+ T cells sorted from blood. The receptors were sampled from a man between 18 and 29 years old in good health. CDR3s include the opening cysteine and the closing phenylalanine or tryptophan. A D gene is named only where the DNA matches it firmly. Clone size is stated in some rows and not others, as once, few, many or a class when expanded.

D: .; V: TRBV19; size: once; J: TRBJ2-7; length: 14; DNA: TGTGCCACCTCCTTCTCCAAAGGGGTCTACGAGCAGTACTTC; CDR3: CATSFSKGVYEQYF
D: .; V: TRBV2; size: .; J: TRBJ1-2; length: 15; DNA: TGTGCCAGCAGTGATGTGAAGGGAAGTACCTATGGCTACACCTTC; CDR3: CASSDVKGSTYGYTF
D: TRBD2; V: TRBV11-2; size: .; J: TRBJ2-5; length: 18; DNA: TGTGCCAGCAGCTTAGATCGTGGACTAGCGGGACTCCAAGAGACCCAGTACTTC; CDR3: CASSLDRGLAGLQETQYF
D: .; V: TRBV10-3; size: .; J: TRBJ2-7; length: 14; DNA: TGTGCCATCAGTGAACTGGGGCGCTCCTACGAGCAGTACTTC; CDR3: CAISELGRSYEQYF
D: .; V: TRBV5-1; size: .; J: TRBJ1-2; length: 13; DNA: TGCGCCAGCAGTCTCGCTACTAACTATGGCTACACCTTC; CDR3: CASSLATNYGYTF
D: .; V: TRBV19; size: once; J: TRBJ2-5; length: 14; DNA: TGTGCCAGTTACCAGGGGCGATTCCAAGAGACCCAGTACTTC; CDR3: CASYQGRFQETQYF
D: TRBD2; V: TRBV4-3; size: .; J: TRBJ2-3; length: 16; DNA: TGCGCCAGCAGCCAACGGCCAGCGGGATTCACAGATACGCAGTATTTT; CDR3: CASSQRPAGFTDTQYF
D: .; V: TRBV5-6; size: once; J: TRBJ2-7; length: 14; DNA: TGTGCCAGCAGCCGGGTTGGAGGGATCAACGAGCAGTACTTC; CDR3: CASSRVGGINEQYF
D: .; V: TRBV18; size: .; J: TRBJ1-4; length: 14; DNA: TGTGCCAGCTCACCCACAGCAACTAATGAAAAACTGTTTTTT; CDR3: CASSPTATNEKLFF
D: .; V: TRBV6-6; size: .; J: TRBJ1-4; length: 14; DNA: TGTGCCAGCAGTGCCGGGACTGAGAATGAAAAACTGTTTTTT; CDR3: CASSAGTENEKLFF
D: .; V: TRBV27; size: .; J: TRBJ1-5; length: 14; DNA: TGTGCCAGCAGTTCAACTGGGGGCGGTCAGCCCCAGCATTTT; CDR3: CASSSTGGGQPQHF
D: TRBD2; V: TRBV6-1; size: .; J: TRBJ2-5; length: 17; DNA: TGTGCCAGCAGTGAAGTAGGGGGACTAGCTGAGGGGGAGACCCAGTACTTC; CDR3: CASSEVGGLAEGETQYF
D: TRBD2; V: TRBV18; size: .; J: TRBJ2-3; length: 16; DNA: TGTGCCAGCTCACCACGGGAGGGCAGCGGCACAGATACGCAGTATTTT; CDR3: CASSPREGSGTDTQYF
D: .; V: TRBV2; size: .; J: TRBJ1-5; length: 11; DNA: TGTGCCAGCAGTGAATGGGGACCCCAGCATTTT; CDR3: CASSEWGPQHF
D: .; V: TRBV30; size: .; J: TRBJ1-4; length: 14; DNA: TGTGCCTGGAGTGTATTCCAGGGGAACGAAAAACTGTTTTTT; CDR3: CAWSVFQGNEKLFF
D: .; V: TRBV11-2; size: .; J: TRBJ1-5; length: 14; DNA: TGTGCCAGCAGACAGAGGACGGAGAATCAGCCCCAGCATTTT; CDR3: CASRQRTENQPQHF
D: .; V: TRBV11-2; size: .; J: TRBJ2-7; length: 15; DNA: TGTGCCAGCAGCTTAGGTCCGGGAAACCCCTACGAGCAGTACTTC; CDR3: CASSLGPGNPYEQYF
D: TRBD1; V: TRBV2; size: .; J: TRBJ2-7; length: 13; DNA: TGTGCCACCAGGACAGGGGGCAGCGACGAGCAGTACTTC; CDR3: CATRTGGSDEQYF
D: TRBD2; V: TRBV2; size: few; J: TRBJ2-1; length: 15; DNA: TGTGCCAGCAGTGGTAGCGGGAGGGCAAGGAATGAGCAGTTCTTC; CDR3: CASSGSGRARNEQFF
D: TRBD1; V: TRBV10-3; size: .; J: TRBJ2-1; length: 16; DNA: TGTGCCATCAGTGCCCGACAGGGGGTCTCCTACAATGAGCAGTTCTTC; CDR3: CAISARQGVSYNEQFF
D: TRBD1; V: TRBV29-1; size: .; J: TRBJ1-1; length: 13; DNA: TGCAGCGTTCGACAGGGATCAAACACTGAAGCTTTCTTT; CDR3: CSVRQGSNTEAFF
D: .; V: TRBV7-9; size: .; J: TRBJ2-1; length: 14; DNA: TGTGCCAGCAGCACCAGGACGGGGAACAATGAGCAGTTCTTC; CDR3: CASSTRTGNNEQFF
D: .; V: TRBV18; size: .; J: TRBJ2-1; length: 13; DNA: TGTGCCAGCTCACCACCGGGAAGGGATGAGCAGTTCTTC; CDR3: CASSPPGRDEQFF
D: .; V: TRBV5-6; size: .; J: TRBJ2-4; length: 11; DNA: TGTGCCAGCAGCCTAAAAAACATTCAGTACTTC; CDR3: CASSLKNIQYF
D: .; V: TRBV7-8; size: .; J: TRBJ2-7; length: 13; DNA: TGTGCCAGCAGCTTCCTTGCGGCCGGCGAGCAGTACTTC; CDR3: CASSFLAAGEQYF
D: .; V: TRBV6-5; size: once; J: TRBJ1-1; length: 12; DNA: TGTGCCAGCCTTCCGGGTAGTGGTGAAGCTTTCTTT; CDR3: CASLPGSGEAFF
D: TRBD1; V: TRBV6-5; size: .; J: TRBJ1-6; length: 12; DNA: TGTGCCAGCAGTTACTCGACAGGGCCCCTCCACTTT; CDR3: CASSYSTGPLHF
D: TRBD1; V: TRBV4-1; size: few; J: TRBJ1-5; length: 17; DNA: TGCGCCAGCAGCCAAGGACCACAGGGGAGAAGGGATCAGCCCCAGCATTTT; CDR3: CASSQGPQGRRDQPQHF
D: .; V: TRBV29-1; size: few; J: TRBJ2-3; length: 14; DNA: TGCAGCGCGGCCCGGGGGGCCGGGTCAGATACGCAGTATTTT; CDR3: CSAARGAGSDTQYF
D: .; V: TRBV5-1; size: .; J: TRBJ1-1; length: 12; DNA: TGCGCCAGCAGCTCGGACACGAGTCCCCCTTTCTTT; CDR3: CASSSDTSPPFF
D: TRBD1; V: TRBV6-5; size: .; J: TRBJ1-1; length: 15; DNA: TGTGCCAGCAGTGGAAGGGGACAGGGGTCCTCTGAAGCTTTCTTT; CDR3: CASSGRGQGSSEAFF
D: .; V: TRBV5-6; size: .; J: TRBJ1-1; length: 15; DNA: TGTGCCAGCAGCTTGCGGGGAGGCAGTGGCACTGAAGCTTTCTTT; CDR3: CASSLRGGSGTEAFF
D: TRBD1; V: TRBV10-3; size: .; J: TRBJ1-1; length: 14; DNA: TGTGCCATCAGGAAGACAGGGGTGAACACTGAAGCTTTCTTT; CDR3: CAIRKTGVNTEAFF
D: TRBD1; V: TRBV7-2; size: .; J: TRBJ1-1; length: 15; DNA: TGTGCCAGCATTCCACGCCCCCAGGGGGCGCCGGAAGCTTTCTTT; CDR3: CASIPRPQGAPEAFF
D: TRBD1; V: TRBV2; size: few; J: TRBJ1-6; length: 15; DNA: TGTGCCAGCAGTGAAGGGGGACAGGGGAATTCACCCCTCCACTTT; CDR3: CASSEGGQGNSPLHF
D: .; V: TRBV5-8; size: .; J: TRBJ1-1; length: 17; DNA: TGTGCCAGCAGCTCGTGGGTGGGGGTGATTCGAAGTTCTGAAGCTTTCTTT; CDR3: CASSSWVGVIRSSEAFF
D: .; V: TRBV28; size: .; J: TRBJ1-1; length: 14; DNA: TGTGCCAGTCCCAAACGGGGGGGTAACACTGAAGCTTTCTTT; CDR3: CASPKRGGNTEAFF
D: .; V: TRBV21-1; size: once; J: TRBJ2-2; length: 19; DNA: TGTGCCAGCAGCACCCGGACTAGCGGGAGGCCTACCCTCCGCGGGGAGCTGTTTTTT; CDR3: CASSTRTSGRPTLRGELFF
D: .; V: TRBV7-9; size: .; J: TRBJ1-2; length: 16; DNA: TGTGCCAGCAGCTTAGGTGGGCTCCTTTGGGACTATGGCTACACCTTC; CDR3: CASSLGGLLWDYGYTF
D: .; V: TRBV2; size: .; J: TRBJ1-1; length: 15; DNA: TGTGCCAGCAGTGAACTCCCCTCTCCTTTCACTGAAGCTTTCTTT; CDR3: CASSELPSPFTEAFF
D: TRBD1; V: TRBV7-9; size: .; J: TRBJ1-2; length: 14; DNA: TGTGCCAGCAGCGATGAGGGGACAGGATATGGCTACACCTTC; CDR3: CASSDEGTGYGYTF
D: .; V: TRBV25-1; size: .; J: TRBJ2-3; length: 15; DNA: TGTGCCAGCAGTGATGGGCAAATTAGCACAGATACGCAGTATTTT; CDR3: CASSDGQISTDTQYF
D: .; V: TRBV19; size: .; J: TRBJ2-6; length: 15; DNA: TGTGCCAGTAGTAACAGGGCTACTGGGGCCAACGTCCTGACTTTC; CDR3: CASSNRATGANVLTF
D: TRBD1; V: TRBV5-1; size: .; J: TRBJ1-2; length: 15; DNA: TGCGCCAGCAGCTTACAGCGGGGGACAGGGGATGGCTACACCTTC; CDR3: CASSLQRGTGDGYTF
D: .; V: TRBV7-2; size: .; J: TRBJ2-5; length: 14; DNA: TGTGCCAGCAGCTTTGGAGGGGGGAAAGAGACCCAGTACTTC; CDR3: CASSFGGGKETQYF
D: TRBD2; V: TRBV7-6; size: .; J: TRBJ2-4; length: 18; DNA: TGTGCCAGCCACCCTTCTGGGCTAGCGGGGGTCCGAGGGAACATTCAGTACTTC; CDR3: CASHPSGLAGVRGNIQYF
D: .; V: TRBV2; size: .; J: TRBJ2-4; length: 12; DNA: TGTGCCAGCAGTGGCGGCGTATGGATTCAGTACTTC; CDR3: CASSGGVWIQYF
D: .; V: TRBV6-6; size: .; J: TRBJ1-1; length: 12; DNA: TGTGCCAGCAGTCTCCGGGGCACTGAAGCTTTCTTT; CDR3: CASSLRGTEAFF
D: TRBD2; V: TRBV14; size: .; J: TRBJ2-7; length: 16; DNA: TGTGCCAGCAGCCAAGTCGGTCCTAGCGGGGCCTACGAGCAGTACTTC; CDR3: CASSQVGPSGAYEQYF
D: TRBD1; V: TRBV2; size: .; J: TRBJ1-5; length: 17; DNA: TGTGCCAGCAGTGAAATTAGGGGGCTTGGCGGCAATCAGCCCCAGCATTTT; CDR3: CASSEIRGLGGNQPQHF
D: TRBD2; V: TRBV9; size: .; J: TRBJ2-7; length: 19; DNA: TGTGCCAGCAGCGTAGGGGTCGGGACTAGCGGGATGAGCTCCTACGAGCAGTACTTC; CDR3: CASSVGVGTSGMSSYEQYF
D: TRBD1; V: TRBV5-1; size: .; J: TRBJ1-1; length: 13; DNA: TGCGCCAGCAGCCAGGGACAGGGGGTTGAAGCTTTCTTT; CDR3: CASSQGQGVEAFF
D: .; V: TRBV12-5; size: .; J: TRBJ2-2; length: 15; DNA: TGTGCTAGTGGTTTGGGGCAAGGGACTACCGGGGAGCTGTTTTTT; CDR3: CASGLGQGTTGELFF
D: TRBD2; V: TRBV25-1; size: .; J: TRBJ2-5; length: 15; DNA: TGTGCCAGCAGTGATACCGGGACTAGCCGAGAGACCCAGTACTTC; CDR3: CASSDTGTSRETQYF
D: .; V: TRBV5-6; size: .; J: TRBJ1-6; length: 15; DNA: TGTGCCAGCAGCCTCCTCCAGGGTAGGGATTCACCCCTCCACTTT; CDR3: CASSLLQGRDSPLHF